These T cell receptor beta chains were read from a single sample in a study of CD8 T cells in ankylosing spondylitis. TCRdb reprocessed the 5' RACE reads via MiXCR and lists one record per CDR3 protein. The data contain some 150,000 distinct CDR3 sequences, around 45% of them singletons. The specimen was synovial fluid, either unsorted or a sorted T cell fraction (not recorded which). All receptors come from a male donor with ankylosing spondylitis. Both conserved end residues are part of each CDR3. The order of the fields is D gene, V gene, clone size, J gene, CDR3 DNA, CDR3 protein. D genes are given only for firm matches. Part of the rows lack a size; the others show once, few, many or a class for expanded clones.

-	TRBV4-3	-	TRBJ2-2	TGCGCCAGCAGCTCACGCGGATTGGGAACCGGGGAGCTGTTTTTT	CASSSRGLGTGELFF
TRBD1	TRBV7-2	many	TRBJ1-2	TGTGCCAGCAGCTTAGTGGCAGGGGGCGCGTATGGCTACACCTTC	CASSLVAGGAYGYTF
TRBD1	TRBV7-9	few	TRBJ1-5	TGTGCCAGCAGCCCCACGGGGACAGGGGAGCGGCCCCAGCATTTT	CASSPTGTGERPQHF
-	TRBV28	many	TRBJ1-4	TGTGCCAGCAGTTTGACGGTGAGAGAAAAACTGTTTTTT	CASSLTVREKLFF
-	TRBV30	-	TRBJ2-2	TGTGCCTGGTATAGTCCACTGTGGACCGGGGAGCTGTTTTTT	CAWYSPLWTGELFF
-	TRBV12-3/TRBV12-4	-	TRBJ2-1	TGTGCCAGCAGTTTATTCCGGGACCGGAGGGGTGAGCAGTTCTTC	CASSLFRDRRGEQFF
-	TRBV20-1	-	TRBJ1-1	TGCAGTGCTAGAGTTTACGTGTCACGGCCCGGCGAAGCTTTCTTT	CSARVYVSRPGEAFF
TRBD1	TRBV19	-	TRBJ1-1	TGTGCCAGTAAGGGGACAGATTTAAGTATGAACACTGAAGCTTTCTTT	CASKGTDLSMNTEAFF
TRBD2	TRBV27	-	TRBJ2-7	TGTGCCAGCAGTTCCTTAGCGGGAGGAACCTACGAGCAGTACTTC	CASSSLAGGTYEQYF
-	TRBV7-9	-	TRBJ1-6	TGTGCCAGCAGCTCTACGGGGGCCAATAATTCACCCCTCCACTTT	CASSSTGANNSPLHF
-	TRBV10-3	-	TRBJ1-6	TGTGCCATCAGTGAGGGGACCCATTATAATTCACCCCTCCACTTT	CAISEGTHYNSPLHF
TRBD1	TRBV10-3	-	TRBJ2-7	TGTGCCATCAGGGATCCCGGGACAGGGGCCTACGAGCAGTACTTC	CAIRDPGTGAYEQYF
-	TRBV28	few	TRBJ2-3	TGTGCCAGCAGCCCCGGGACACCTAGCACAGATACGCAGTATTTT	CASSPGTPSTDTQYF
-	TRBV30	-	TRBJ2-1	TGTGCCTGGAGTGACCCCCGGGACTACAATGAGCAGTTCTTC	CAWSDPRDYNEQFF
TRBD1	TRBV11-1	-	TRBJ1-3	TGTGCCAGCACCAATGTGGGACAGGGGGCCACTAGCTCTGGAAACACCATATATTTT	CASTNVGQGATSSGNTIYF
-	TRBV12-3/TRBV12-4	-	TRBJ2-3	TGTGCCAGCAGTCCCTGGACTCACTGGACGGATACGCAGTATTTT	CASSPWTHWTDTQYF
-	TRBV28	-	TRBJ2-3	TGTGCCAGCAGTCAGGATAGGGCCTTCACAGATACGCAGTATTTT	CASSQDRAFTDTQYF
TRBD2	TRBV20-1	many	TRBJ2-7	TGCAGTGCTAGAGGGCTAGCGGACTACGAGCAGTACTTC	CSARGLADYEQYF
TRBD1	TRBV6-6	few	TRBJ2-1	TGTGCCAGCAGTTTGCAGGGGGCCGGTGAGCAGTTCTTC	CASSLQGAGEQFF
-	TRBV12-3/TRBV12-4	few	TRBJ2-4	TGTGCCAGCAGTTTTGGTATCCGGTCGGCCCCCGACATTCAGTACTTC	CASSFGIRSAPDIQYF
-	TRBV24-1	few	TRBJ2-7	TGTGCCACCAGTGAAGGGGTTGAGCAGTACTTC	CATSEGVEQYF
-	TRBV21-1	-	TRBJ1-2	TGTGCCAGCAGCAACCGGCAGGGGGAGACTCCTCAAACCTTTTCCTATGGCTACACCTTC	CASSNRQGETPQTFSYGYTF
-	TRBV28	-	TRBJ2-7	TGTGCCAGCAGTTCAACCTCGTGGGAGGTCTACTACGAGCAGTACTTC	CASSSTSWEVYYEQYF
TRBD1	TRBV14	-	TRBJ2-1	TGTGCCAGCAGCCAAGTGGCCTTTTGGAGGACAGGACGTCTGGGTTACAATGAGCAGTTCTTC	CASSQVAFWRTGRLGYNEQFF
-	TRBV28	-	TRBJ1-5	TGTGCCAGCAGTTTAATGAGGGGATTGAGCAATCAGCCCCAGCATTTT	CASSLMRGLSNQPQHF
TRBD2	TRBV10-3	-	TRBJ2-3	TGTGCCATCGCCCGGACTAGCGGGGAAGGGGATACGCAGTATTTT	CAIARTSGEGDTQYF
-	TRBV5-6	-	TRBJ1-5	TGTGCCAGCACCTCGCAGAAGGGGCGCGGTCAGCCCCAGCATTTT	CASTSQKGRGQPQHF
TRBD2	TRBV27	many	TRBJ2-3	TGTGCCAGCAGGGCGGGAGTGATAGATACGCAGTATTTT	CASRAGVIDTQYF
-	TRBV10-3	-	TRBJ1-5	TGTGCCATCAGTGAGGGGGACAGCAATCAGCCCCAGCATTTT	CAISEGDSNQPQHF
-	TRBV7-9	few	TRBJ2-7	TGTGCCAGCAGCTTCGTGGACTACGAGCAGTACTTC	CASSFVDYEQYF
-	TRBV4-1	-	TRBJ1-1	TGCGCCAGCAGCTATTCGGGCCCTCACACTGAAGCTTTCTTT	CASSYSGPHTEAFF
TRBD1	TRBV29-1	-	TRBJ2-7	TGCAGCGTAGGACAGGGGGCGGAGGCCTTTCCCTACGAGCAGTACTTC	CSVGQGAEAFPYEQYF
-	TRBV3-1	-	TRBJ2-3	TGTGCCAGCAGCCAAGACACCGGGTGGAGTTCGGGATACACAGATACGCAGTATTTT	CASSQDTGWSSGYTDTQYF
-	TRBV6-2/TRBV6-3	few	TRBJ2-7	TGTGCCAGCAGTCTCTCGGGCGGCGAGCAGTACTTC	CASSLSGGEQYF
-	TRBV29-1	few	TRBJ2-7	TGCAGCGTTGTGCGGGGCAGGAGCTCCTACGAGCAGTACTTC	CSVVRGRSSYEQYF
-	TRBV29-1	-	TRBJ2-1	TGCAGCGCGGGATCTACAGGGAGGGATGAGCAGTTCTTC	CSAGSTGRDEQFF
TRBD2	TRBV4-2	few	TRBJ2-7	TGTGCCAGCAGCCAAGTAGCGGGGGAGCACTACGAGCAGTACTTC	CASSQVAGEHYEQYF
-	TRBV12-3/TRBV12-4	few	TRBJ2-1	TGTGCCAGCAGTTTACCTGCAGCCGAGCAGTTCTTC	CASSLPAAEQFF
-	TRBV5-4	few	TRBJ2-3	TGTGCCAGCAGCTTGGCCAAGGATACGCAGTATTTT	CASSLAKDTQYF